These 31 T cell receptor beta chains originate from one sample sequenced in a study of blood T cell repertoires in COVID-19. TCRdb keeps only in-frame clones here, not all; method: immunoSEQ multiplex PCR. The table lists roughly 280,000 clones, roughly nine tenths of them singletons. The sequenced material came from peripheral blood. These receptors all come from a woman aged 50 to 60 who had recovered from COVID-19.

The gene calls are TRBV19 and TRBJ2-7; tentatively, D is TRBD1 (6 bases). The CDR3 contains 13 residues. Trimming cost V 3 bases and J 6 bases, with 12 bases left between them. Germline values: CDR1 LNHDA, CDR2 SQIVND (reference sequence). CDR3 coding DNA: TGTGCCAGTAGTATTTTGCAGGGGAGCGAGCAGTACTTC. As protein: CASSILQGSEQYF.

This chain uses TRBV30 with TRBJ1-2; 7 bases fit TRBD1. Germline CDR1 and CDR2: GTSNPN and SVGIG (reference sequence). The CDR3 length is 15 residues. V lost 8 bases to trimming and J lost 7 bases; unmatched junction nucleotides: 19. CDR3 DNA: TGTGCCCGATCTCTAGTTGGACAGGTGGCGGGTGGCTACACCTTC. Amino acids: CARSLVGQVAGGYTF.

The chain carries TRBV19 and TRBJ1-4; D gene unclear. Deletions cut 5 bases from V and 6 bases from J, with 13 bases between. Germline CDR1 and CDR2: LNHDA and SQIVND (reference sequence). The CDR3 extends over 14 amino acids. For the CDR3, the DNA is TGTGCCAGTAGTCCGCAGAGGGCCCATGAAAAACTGTTTTTT. Protein product: CASSPQRAHEKLFF.

This clone has a single count. The chain carries TRBV5-1 and TRBJ1-2; D is ambiguous. The CDR3 runs to 14 residues. Looked up from germline, CDR1 is SGHRS and CDR2 is YFSETQ. V was trimmed by 3 bases and J by 0 bases, leaving 9 bases between them. In nucleotides, the CDR3 is TGCGCCAGCAGCTCTACAGATACTAACTATGGCTACACCTTC. It is translated as CASSSTDTNYGYTF. Drawing the rest from reference TRBV5-1 and TRBJ1-2, the complete variable domain is KAGVTQTPRYLIKTRGQQVTLSCSPISGHRSVSWYQQTPGQGLQFLFEYFSETQRNKGNFPGRFSGRQFSNSRSEMNVSTLELGDSALYLCASSSTDTNYGYTFGSGTRLTVV.

This clone occurred many times. V and J are TRBV6-6 and TRBJ1-1, with D uncertain. Germline lookup yields CDR1 MNHNY and CDR2 SVGAGI (reference sequence). The CDR3 runs to 16 residues. Trimming removed 0 bases from V and 0 bases from J, with 11 bases in between. The CDR3 DNA follows: TGTGCCAGCAGTTACTCGAACTCGTTCATGAACACTGAAGCTTTCTTT. Translation: CASSYSNSFMNTEAFF.

The gene calls are TRBV19 and TRBJ1-1; 8 bases line up with TRBD1. The CDR3 contains 16 residues. Germline CDR1 is LNHDA and CDR2 is SQIVND (reference sequence). The V segment lost 3 bases and the J segment 5 bases; nucleotides outside the gene matches: 11. The CDR3 DNA sequence: TGTGCCAGTAGTATCCGAAAAGGACAGGGAAGAACTGAAGCTTTCTTT. This gives the protein CASSIRKGQGRTEAFF.

V and J are TRBV6-1 and TRBJ2-1, with D perhaps TRBD2 (5 bases). CDR3 length: 16 amino acids. CDR1 MNHNS and CDR2 SASEGT come from the germline V gene. Trimming removed 4 bases at V and 9 bases at J, with 22 bases between. The CDR3 DNA follows: TGTGCCAGCAGTGTCACCTCCTCTAGCTTGAGCGGTGAGCAGTTCTTC. This encodes CASSVTSSSLSGEQFF.

The J gene is TRBJ1-1, the V gene TRBV2, with 8 bases that match TRBD1. With 2 bases clipped from V and 1 base from J, the junction kept 6 bases outside the gene matches. The germline V gene has CDR1 SNHLY and CDR2 FYNNEI. CDR3 length: 16 amino acids. CDR3 residues: CASSESYRGRNTEAFF. In DNA, the CDR3 is TGTGCCAGCAGTGAATCCTACAGGGGGAGGAACACTGAAGCTTTCTTT.

As regards this clone: This may stem from a read error, because a much larger clone lies one nucleotide away. The sample holds other DNA sequences that translate to the same CDR3. The CDR3 nucleotides read TGTGCCAGCAGCCAGGGACAGGGCTATGGCTACACCTTC. Amino acids: CASSQGQGYGYTF. V usage is TRBV3-1 (or the pseudogene TRBV3-2) and J usage is TRBJ1-2; 9 nucleotides line up with TRBD1. The ends lost 3 bases at V and 4 bases at J; junction bases unmatched: 0. Germline V gives CDR1 LGHDT, CDR2 YNNKEL (reference sequence). This CDR3 has 13 residues.

The sample holds a few counts of this clone. CDR3 DNA sequence: TGTGCCAGCAGTTTACAGTCGAGAAGGGGTGGCTACACCTTC. Its translation: CASSLQSRRGGYTF. The rearrangement uses TRBV27 and TRBJ1-2; possibly TRBD1 for D (5 bases). This CDR3 comprises 14 residues. Deletions cut 2 bases from V and 7 bases from J, with 14 bases between. Germline loops: CDR1 MNHEY, CDR2 SMNVEV (reference sequence).

The chain is built from TRBV28 and TRBJ2-5; 8 bases are shared with TRBD1. This CDR3 is 14 amino acids long. From germline, CDR1 is MDHEN and CDR2 SYDVKM. V was pared by 2 bases and J by 5 bases, with 4 bases of the junction left unmatched. This CDR3 reads CASSLAGGRETQYF. For the CDR3, the DNA is TGTGCCAGCAGTTTAGCAGGGGGCCGGGAGACCCAGTACTTC.

This clone appeared a few times. The V call is TRBV28, the J call TRBJ2-1; 8 bases are a match to TRBD2. Trimming took 8 bases from V and 6 from J; bases not matched to a gene: 15. There are 16 residues in the CDR3. The germline gives CDR1 MDHEN, CDR2 SYDVKM. In DNA, the CDR3 is TGTGCCAGCCAGTTCCAGGTCGGGAGGGCCCTCAATGAGCAGTTCTTC. Its translation: CASQFQVGRALNEQFF.

This clone was seen more than once but under ten times. This chain connects TRBV7-9 to TRBJ1-1; 7 bases match TRBD1. The trim removed 5 bases at V and 7 bases at J, leaving 13 bases unmatched. From germline, CDR1 is SEHNR and CDR2 FQNEAQ (reference sequence). The CDR3 totals 15 residues. The DNA of the CDR3 is TGTGCCAGCAGCCCCGGGGGGGACAGACGAATTGAAGCTTTCTTT. This encodes CASSPGGDRRIEAFF.

This clone is a singleton in its sample. One end of the junction does not line up with germline, which may come from a read error. V is TRBV10-3 and J is TRBJ2-7; 8 bases align to TRBD1. This CDR3 contains 15 residues. Germline CDR1 and CDR2: ENHRY and SYGVKD. This CDR3 reads CAISVADRVSSEQYF. CDR3 DNA sequence: TGTGCCATCAGTGTCGCGGACAGGGTTTCCTCCGAGCAGTACTTC.

CDR3 amino acids: CASSQSSRGTGGYGYTF. In DNA, the CDR3 is TGTGCCAGCTCACAAAGCAGTCGGGGGACGGGTGGCTATGGCTACACCTTC. The chain combines TRBV18 with TRBJ1-2; TRBD1 is a possible D gene (5 bases). The V gene lost 4 bases and the J gene lost 4 bases, with 22 bases spanning the gap. Germline CDR1 reads KGHSH; CDR2 reads LQKENI. This CDR3 spans 17 amino acids.

The rearrangement joins TRBV28 to TRBJ2-2; D is unclear. There are 12 residues in the CDR3. Germline lookup yields CDR1 MDHEN and CDR2 SYDVKM. V shed 2 bases and J shed 5 bases, with 3 bases lying between them. The CDR3 nucleotides read TGTGCCAGCAGTTTAGAGACCGGGGAGCTGTTTTTT. The encoded protein is CASSLETGELFF.

Notes on this clone: The sample has other DNA sequences that encode this CDR3 too. The V call is TRBV20-1, the J call TRBJ1-2; no clear D gene. The CDR3 is made up of 9 amino acids. The V and J ends lost 6 bases and 8 bases respectively, with 7 bases between them. Germline CDR1 and CDR2: DFQATT and SNEGSKA (reference sequence). This CDR3 is CSAPGGYTF. As DNA, the CDR3 is TGCAGTGCCCCGGGAGGCTACACCTTC.

The count of this clone is one. The V gene is TRBV30, the J gene TRBJ1-5, with D perhaps TRBD1 (5 bases). Trimming cost V 5 bases and J 5 bases, with 13 bases left between them. The CDR3 runs 13 residues. The V gene's germline CDR1 is GTSNPN and CDR2 SVGIG (reference sequence). This CDR3 reads CAWGDRRDQPQHF. The DNA of the CDR3 is TGTGCCTGGGGCGACAGAAGAGATCAGCCCCAGCATTTT.

The rearrangement links TRBV12-5 to TRBJ2-1, with a weak D call TRBD2 (5 bases). Germline assignment: CDR1 LGHNT and CDR2 FRNRAP. V was shortened by 5 bases and J by 12 bases, with 11 bases between the two germline ends. The CDR3 is 11 amino acids. The CDR3 bases are TGTGCTAGTGGTACCGGACGGGGGCAGTTCTTC. This encodes CASGTGRGQFF.

CDR3 DNA: TGTGCCAGCAGCTTAGCAGCGTGGAATTCACCCCTCCACTTT. Translated: CASSLAAWNSPLHF. V and J are TRBV7-8 and TRBJ1-6; D not certain. V was shortened by 0 bases and J by 7 bases, with 7 bases between the two germline ends. Germline values: CDR1 SGHVS, CDR2 FQNEAQ. This CDR3 region has 14 residues.

The chain has TRBV5-1 and TRBJ2-1, with TRBD2 matching 12 bases. Germline assignment: CDR1 SGHRS and CDR2 YFSETQ. V lost 0 bases, J lost 2 bases, and 3 bases stayed unmatched. The CDR3 has 17 residues. The CDR3 nucleotides read TGCGCCAGCAGCTTGGCGGCTAGCGGGGGGGCCTACAATGAGCAGTTCTTC. It yields the protein CASSLAASGGAYNEQFF.

CDR3 nucleotides: TGTGCCAGCAGCCTCGGGCAGGGAAGATCGGATGAGCAGTTCTTC. It codes for CASSLGQGRSDEQFF. The genes are TRBV7-9 and TRBJ2-1, with D possibly matching TRBD1 (5 bases). The CDR3 consists of 15 residues. CDR1 SEHNR and CDR2 FQNEAQ come from the germline V gene (reference sequence). Trimming removed 5 bases from V and 8 bases from J, with 19 bases in between.

The chain joins TRBV28 to TRBJ2-7; unclear D gene. CDR1 MDHEN and CDR2 SYDVKM come from the germline V gene. The CDR3 is 14 residues long. Trimming left V 3 bases short and J 1 base short, with 10 bases between. For the CDR3, the DNA is TGTGCCAGCAGTTTTCGTGGGCAATCCTACGAGCAGTACTTC. Protein product: CASSFRGQSYEQYF.

V usage is TRBV28 and J usage is TRBJ1-1; D not resolved. The germline V gene has CDR1 MDHEN and CDR2 SYDVKM. The CDR3 is 15 residues long. V lost 6 bases, J lost 3 bases, and 17 bases lay in between. The CDR3 sequence is CASSPPGLRDTEAFF. As DNA, the CDR3 is TGTGCCAGCAGCCCTCCGGGCCTGAGGGACACTGAAGCTTTCTTT.

This chain joins TRBV2 and TRBJ1-4, with D possibly being TRBD1 (5 bases). This CDR3 comprises 15 residues. Looked up from germline, CDR1 is SNHLY and CDR2 is FYNNEI. V lost 7 bases, J lost 3 bases, and 15 bases lay in between. CDR3: CASTQEGRANEKLFF. CDR3 sequence (DNA): TGTGCCAGCACCCAAGAGGGGAGGGCTAATGAAAAACTGTTTTTT.

The rearrangement joins TRBV5-1 to TRBJ1-4; TRBD1 is a possible D gene (5 bases). This CDR3 has 13 amino acids. The germline V gene has CDR1 SGHRS and CDR2 YFSETQ. V lost 0 bases and J 6 bases, leaving 6 bases between the germline ends. CDR3 nucleotides: TGCGCCAGCAGCTTGGAGGGGCATGAAAAACTGTTTTTT. Its protein product is CASSLEGHEKLFF.

The gene calls are TRBV30 and TRBJ2-7; D possibly corresponds to TRBD1 (6 bases). Germline V gene sequence: CDR1 GTSNPN, CDR2 SVGIG (reference sequence). Between the trimmed V and J ends, which lost 1 base and 2 bases, there was a span of 12 bases. The CDR3 consists of 14 residues. The chain's CDR3 is CAWSGRQGTYEQYF. In nucleotides, the CDR3 is TGTGCCTGGAGTGGGAGGCAGGGGACCTACGAGCAGTACTTC.

This clone was observed a few times. This chain uses TRBV27 with TRBJ1-2; 7 bases fit TRBD1. Germline CDR1 and CDR2: MNHEY and SMNVEV (reference sequence). CDR3 length: 20 amino acids. V lost 3 bases, J lost 8 bases, and 27 bases stayed unmatched. The CDR3 nucleotides read TGTGCCAGCAGTTTCCAAAAATCCCCAGGGATGAGGCTACTAGGGGGCGGCTACACCTTC. Its translation is CASSFQKSPGMRLLGGGYTF.

The V call is TRBV28, the J call TRBJ2-7; 8 bases align to TRBD1. CDR1 is MDHEN, CDR2 SYDVKM, per germline. The V gene end was trimmed by 4 bases and the J gene end by 3 bases; junction bases not matched to a gene: 20. The CDR3 runs 19 residues. The CDR3 here is CASSSSLQGAGGEFYEQYF. The CDR3 DNA is TGTGCCAGCAGTTCATCACTTCAGGGGGCGGGTGGGGAATTCTACGAGCAGTACTTC.

This clone was seen just once. This chain links TRBV30 with TRBJ2-1, with TRBD2 matching 9 bases. This CDR3 is 14 amino acids long. CDR1 is GTSNPN and CDR2 is SVGIG in the germline V gene (reference sequence). V shed 2 bases and J 5 bases; nucleotides not matched to a gene: 4. The CDR3 here is CAWSRPSGDNEQFF. The CDR3 coding sequence is TGTGCCTGGAGTAGGCCTAGCGGGGACAATGAGCAGTTCTTC.

J is TRBJ1-1 and V is TRBV3-1 (or the pseudogene TRBV3-2); unclear D gene. CDR1 LGHDT and CDR2 YNNKEL come from the germline V gene (reference sequence). CDR3 length equals 16 residues. V was trimmed by 4 bases and J by 0 bases, leaving 15 bases between them. The CDR3 DNA sequence: TGTGCCAGCAGCCTCCAAGGCGGCGTTATGAACACTGAAGCTTTCTTT. Protein: CASSLQGGVMNTEAFF.